Listed here are 32 T cell receptor beta chains from one sample, sequenced in a study of blood T cells in healthy people across ages (dated by TCRdb to the mid-2010s). Library construction relied on 5' RACE. The listed sequencing device is Illumina HiSeq 2500. A second PCR of roughly 7 to 12 cycles was performed with a sample-barcoded 5' primer and a J-beta primer mix. TCRdb ran its own pipeline on the public reads, namely fastp trimming at Q25 and MiXCR clone calling, and kept in-frame beta chains. One record per CDR3 amino acid sequence lists the most common genes and DNA. This sample lists about 1 million distinct CDR3 sequences; under 55% were detected once. The ten largest clones add up to about 20% of the sample. Sequencing used blood. The receptors stem from a woman aged 60-70 years in good health.

In its sample, this clonotype was seen a few times. The rearrangement links TRBV6-5 to TRBJ2-3; 8 bases line up with TRBD1. With V trimmed by 2 bases and J by 6 bases, 10 bases remained unmatched. CDR3 length: 16 amino acids. Germline V gene sequence: CDR1 MNHEY, CDR2 SVGAGI. The CDR3 sequence: CASSYDRDRSVDTQYF. Written as DNA, the CDR3 is TGTGCCAGCAGTTACGACCGGGACAGGTCTGTGGATACGCAGTATTTT.

The gene calls are TRBV5-1 and TRBJ2-1; 13 nucleotides agree with TRBD2. Germline loops: CDR1 SGHRS, CDR2 YFSETQ. With 1 base clipped from V and 5 bases from J, the junction kept 6 bases outside the gene matches. The CDR3 loop spans 17 amino acids. CDR3 sequence (DNA): TGCGCCAGCAGCTTGACCGGACTAGCGGGGGCACACAATGAGCAGTTCTTC. Its protein is CASSLTGLAGAHNEQFF.

The chain employs TRBV15 and TRBJ1-5; D not resolved. Germline CDR1 reads LNHNV; CDR2 reads YYDKDF (reference sequence). CDR3 length equals 15 residues. The ends were cut back, 0 bases at V and 4 bases at J, with 10 bases in the middle. The CDR3 DNA is TGTGCCACCAGCAGAGATGCACAGAAAAATCAGCCCCAGCATTTT. This encodes CATSRDAQKNQPQHF.

This clonotype was counted a few times. The V and J genes are TRBV11-2 and TRBJ2-7, with TRBD2 identical over 12 bases. The J call may be incorrect, as the DNA end agrees better with TRBJ2-5. This CDR3 has 16 residues. Germline V gene sequence: CDR1 SGHAT, CDR2 FQNNGV. The CDR3 reads CASSSHRLAGVETQYF. DNA of the CDR3: TGTGCCAGCAGCTCCCATCGACTAGCGGGAGTAGAGACCCAGTACTTC.

This chain joins TRBV27 and TRBJ2-6; 9 bases agree with TRBD1. Per the germline V gene, CDR1 is MNHEY and CDR2 is SMNVEV (reference sequence). Trimming at V came to 4 bases and at J to 0 bases, leaving 4 bases not matched to a gene. The length of the CDR3 is 17 residues. CDR3 bases: TGTGCCAGCAGTTGGGACAGGGACAGCTCTGGGGCCAACGTCCTGACTTTC. This translates into CASSWDRDSSGANVLTF.

The J gene is TRBJ2-7, the V gene TRBV14; 12 positions match TRBD2. J lost 0 bases, V lost 1 base, and 7 bases had no gene match. The CDR3 totals 18 residues. The germline gives CDR1 SGHDN, CDR2 FVKESK. CDR3 sequence: CASSQGGLAGLSSYEQYF. DNA of the CDR3: TGTGCCAGCAGCCAAGGGGGACTAGCGGGCTTGAGCTCCTACGAGCAGTACTTC.

The chain has TRBV28 and TRBJ2-4; D is perhaps TRBD1 (6 bases). The end of the DNA fits TRBJ2-7 better, so the J call may be wrong. This CDR3 is 16 amino acids long. Germline assignment: CDR1 MDHEN and CDR2 SYDVKM. The CDR3 sequence is CASSLRTAQILYEQYF. The CDR3 nucleotides read TGTGCCAGCAGCCTGAGGACAGCCCAAATCCTCTACGAGCAGTACTTC.

The genes are TRBV18 and TRBJ2-3; TRBD1 might be the D (6 bases). Germline CDR1 reads KGHSH; CDR2 reads LQKENI. Trimming pared 8 bases from V and 3 bases from J, leaving 12 bases between. This CDR3 contains 13 residues. CDR3 sequence reads: CASSPQGTDTQYF. DNA for the CDR3: TGTGCCAGCAGCCCCCAGGGGACAGATACGCAGTATTTT.

The chain combines TRBV2 with TRBJ2-1, with D maybe TRBD1 (6 bases). From germline, CDR1 is SNHLY and CDR2 FYNNEI. Trimming cost V 7 bases and J 10 bases, with 20 bases left between them. The length of the CDR3 is 14 residues. The CDR3 loop reads CASTFSQGSYEQFF. CDR3 sequence (DNA): TGTGCCAGCACCTTCTCACAGGGATCATACGAGCAGTTCTTC.

The rearrangement joins TRBV7-9 to TRBJ2-1; the match to TRBD1 covers 9 bases. The germline V gene encodes CDR1 SEHNR and CDR2 FQNEAQ (reference sequence). The CDR3 spans 15 residues. The trim removed 2 bases at V and 6 bases at J, leaving 5 bases unmatched. DNA for the CDR3: TGTGCCAGCAGCTTATCGAGGGGACAGGGCAATGAGCAGTTCTTC. Amino acid sequence: CASSLSRGQGNEQFF. Full variable domain (missing parts from reference TRBV7-9 and TRBJ2-1): DTGVSQNPRHKITKRGQNVTFRCDPISEHNRLYWYRQTLGQGPEFLTYFQNEAQLEKSRLLSDRFSAERPKGSFSTLEIQRTEQGDSAMYLCASSLSRGQGNEQFFGPGTRLTVL.

The V and J genes are TRBV20-1 and TRBJ2-7, with D perhaps matching TRBD2 (6 bases). In germline, CDR1 is DFQATT, CDR2 SNEGSKA (reference sequence). The CDR3 runs 14 residues. The V end lost 6 bases, the J end lost 3 bases, and 18 bases lay between the germline ends. The CDR3 sequence is CSATPGGSGYEQYF. The CDR3 DNA is TGCAGTGCCACACCCGGCGGTAGCGGCTACGAGCAGTACTTC.

This clonotype was counted between two and nine times. The chain carries TRBV7-6 and TRBJ2-7; 11 positions agree with TRBD2. Germline assignment: CDR1 SGHVS and CDR2 FNYEAQ. The CDR3 extends over 15 amino acids. Trimming removed 5 bases from V and 3 bases from J; junction bases left unmatched: 6. The CDR3 protein is CASSVTSGDLYEQYF. DNA of the CDR3: TGTGCCAGCAGCGTGACTAGCGGGGACCTCTACGAGCAGTACTTC.

This clonotype was seen a few times. This rearrangement joins TRBV20-1 to TRBJ1-1; D is perhaps TRBD1 (5 bases). V was pared by 5 bases and J by 4 bases, with 11 bases between. Germline V CDR1 and CDR2: DFQATT, SNEGSKA (reference sequence). This CDR3 comprises 12 residues. The CDR3 protein is CSAWDQGTEAFF. DNA of the CDR3: TGCAGTGCTTGGGATCAGGGCACTGAAGCTTTCTTT.

This rearrangement joins TRBV30 to TRBJ2-1; 10 bases are a match to TRBD2. The V gene end was trimmed by 5 bases and the J gene end by 4 bases; junction bases not matched to a gene: 2. The CDR3 runs 13 residues. CDR1 and CDR2 from the germline V gene are GTSNPN and SVGIG (reference sequence). The CDR3 DNA follows: TGTGCCTGGGGACTAGCGGTATACAATGAGCAGTTCTTC. This codes for CAWGLAVYNEQFF. Together with reference TRBV30 and TRBJ2-1, the CDR3 gives the full variable domain: SQTIHQWPATLVQPVGSPLSLECTVEGTSNPNLYWYRQAAGRGLQLLFYSVGIGQISSEVPQNLSASRPQDRQFILSSKKLLLSDSGFYLCAWGLAVYNEQFFGPGTRLTVL.

The rearrangement uses TRBV7-8 and TRBJ2-7; 9 bases fit TRBD2. The CDR3 length is 14 residues. Germline CDR1 SGHVS, CDR2 FQNEAQ. V was pared by 7 bases and J by 3 bases, with 7 bases of the junction left unmatched. Written as DNA, the CDR3 is TGTGCCAGCACCAGGCGACTAGCGGACTACGAGCAGTACTTC. Encoded protein: CASTRRLADYEQYF.

The CDR3 sequence: CASSLDGDTTNTQYF. The CDR3 nucleotides read TGTGCCAGCAGCTTAGACGGGGACACGACGAATACGCAGTATTTT. This sequence joins TRBV11-1 and TRBJ2-3; TRBD1 might be the D (6 bases). The CDR3 loop spans 15 amino acids. Germline loops: CDR1 SGHAT, CDR2 FQDESV (reference sequence). V gave up 1 base and J gave up 7 bases, with 15 bases separating them.

This clonotype has more than one count but fewer than ten. This CDR3 is CASSEGQGPSYEQYF. In DNA, the CDR3 is TGTGCCAGCAGTGAAGGACAGGGCCCCTCCTACGAGCAGTACTTC. The chain employs TRBV2 and TRBJ2-7; 7 nucleotides match TRBD1. The ends lost 1 base at V and 0 bases at J; junction bases unmatched: 3. This CDR3 region has 15 residues. Germline CDR1 SNHLY, CDR2 FYNNEI.

V gene TRBV29-1 combines with J gene TRBJ2-3, with TRBD2 matching 13 bases. Trimming at V came to 3 bases and at J to 4 bases, leaving 4 bases not matched to a gene. The CDR3 consists of 15 residues. The V gene's germline CDR1 is SQVTM and CDR2 ANQGSEA. For the CDR3, the DNA is TGCAGCGTTGATGGACTAGCGGGAGCTCCAGATACGCAGTATTTT. Amino acid sequence: CSVDGLAGAPDTQYF.

The chain combines TRBV12-5 with TRBJ2-4; 11 nucleotides agree with TRBD1. The end of the DNA fits TRBJ2-7 better, so the J call may be wrong. The CDR3 spans 13 residues. Germline values: CDR1 LGHNT, CDR2 FRNRAP. The CDR3 is CASGRGQGDEQYF. In nucleotides, the CDR3 is TGTGCTAGTGGTCGGGGACAGGGGGACGAGCAGTACTTC.

The V call is TRBV20-1, the J call TRBJ2-3, with 7 bases fitting TRBD2. This CDR3 has 11 residues. Germline CDR1 DFQATT, CDR2 SNEGSKA (reference sequence). J gave up 6 bases and V 7 bases, and 4 bases lay outside the gene matches. CDR3 region: CSGKAGDTQYF. In DNA form, the CDR3 reads TGCAGTGGGAAAGCGGGGGATACGCAGTATTTT.

The rearrangement joins TRBV6-6 to TRBJ2-5, with D tentatively TRBD2 (5 bases). The CDR3 has 14 residues. V was trimmed by 2 bases and J by 11 bases, leaving 18 bases between them. Per germline, CDR1 MNHNY and CDR2 SVGAGI (reference sequence). The CDR3, as DNA: TGTGCCAGCAGTTACGGACCTAAGGGAGATGAGCAGTACTTC. Protein sequence: CASSYGPKGDEQYF.

The rearrangement uses TRBV28 and TRBJ2-7; unclear D gene. The length of the CDR3 is 15 residues. The germline V gene has CDR1 MDHEN and CDR2 SYDVKM. V was trimmed by 1 base and J by 7 bases, leaving 17 bases between them. The CDR3, as DNA: TGTGCCAGCAGTTTATCTTCCAGGCCTCCCCATGAGCAGTACTTC. Residues: CASSLSSRPPHEQYF.

A few counts support this clonotype. V gene TRBV27 combines with J gene TRBJ2-1; D is uncertain. Germline loops: CDR1 MNHEY, CDR2 SMNVEV (reference sequence). V was cut by 7 bases and J by 4 bases, with 5 bases left in between. There are 11 residues in the CDR3. The CDR3 reads CASTWYNEQFF. The CDR3 nucleotides read TGTGCCAGCACCTGGTACAATGAGCAGTTCTTC.

The chain combines TRBV12-3 or TRBV12-4 with TRBJ2-1; a possible D gene is TRBD1 (6 bases). V shed 5 bases and J shed 10 bases, with 12 bases lying between them. This CDR3 spans 12 amino acids. In nucleotides, the CDR3 is TGTGCCAGCAGTCTAAATCAGGGGGAGCAGTTCTTC. It codes for CASSLNQGEQFF.

The chain is built from TRBV6-5 and TRBJ2-3; perhaps TRBD2 as D (6 bases). V lost 2 bases to trimming and J lost 3 bases, with 9 bases between them. Germline V lookup: CDR1 MNHEY, CDR2 SVGAGI. CDR3 length: 14 residues. The CDR3 sequence: CASSYGGKTDTQYF. The CDR3, as DNA: TGTGCCAGCAGTTACGGCGGGAAAACAGATACGCAGTATTTT.

Many counts were recorded for this clonotype. The CDR3 loop reads CASSLDGGTQYF. The CDR3, as DNA: TGCGCCAGCAGCTTGGACGGGGGAACGCAGTATTTT. The rearrangement uses TRBV5-1 and TRBJ2-3; possible D gene TRBD2, 6 bases. The CDR3 spans 12 residues. Germline V gene sequence: CDR1 SGHRS, CDR2 YFSETQ. V lost 0 bases and J lost 9, with 8 bases in between.

The chain joins TRBV6-5 to TRBJ2-7; 11 nucleotides agree with TRBD2. V lost 4 bases to trimming and J lost 5 bases; unmatched junction nucleotides: 10. The CDR3 runs to 16 residues. Germline V gene data show CDR1 as MNHEY and CDR2 as SVGAGI. The CDR3 DNA follows: TGTGCCAGCAGTTCCCTAACTAGCGGGAGTGAGGACGAGCAGTACTTC. Amino acids: CASSSLTSGSEDEQYF.

V and J are TRBV15 and TRBJ1-1; D ambiguous. There are 16 residues in the CDR3. Trimming removed 0 bases at V and 0 bases at J, with 11 bases between. Germline values: CDR1 LNHNV, CDR2 YYDKDF (reference sequence). The CDR3 nucleotides read TGTGCCACCAGCAGAGATGTAAGGAGGATGAACACTGAAGCTTTCTTT. Amino acid sequence: CATSRDVRRMNTEAFF.

The table lists this clonotype with a few counts. The rearrangement links TRBV10-3 to TRBJ2-1; 9 bases agree with TRBD1. Germline V gene data show CDR1 as ENHRY and CDR2 as SYGVKD. V trimming: 3 bases; J trimming: 7 bases; junction bases outside the gene matches: 4. This CDR3 is 14 amino acids long. CDR3 residues: CAISDLGQGNEQFF. CDR3 in DNA: TGTGCCATCAGTGATCTAGGACAGGGGAATGAGCAGTTCTTC.

The chain has TRBV19 and TRBJ1-2; 7 nucleotides line up with TRBD1. V was pared by 3 bases and J by 3 bases, with 4 bases of the junction left unmatched. CDR1 LNHDA and CDR2 SQIVND come from the germline V gene (reference sequence). This CDR3 is 14 amino acids long. The CDR3 DNA reads as TGTGCCAGTAGTATTGGAACAGGGGACTATGGCTACACCTTC. It translates to CASSIGTGDYGYTF.

This chain joins TRBV29-1 and TRBJ2-1; D call uncertain. V shed 4 bases and J shed 0 bases, with 10 bases lying between them. Germline lookup yields CDR1 SQVTM and CDR2 ANQGSEA. CDR3 length: 14 amino acids. CDR3 amino acids: CSVVGSSSYNEQFF. CDR3 nucleotide sequence: TGCAGCGTTGTTGGCAGCAGCTCCTACAATGAGCAGTTCTTC.

V is TRBV12-3 or TRBV12-4 and J is TRBJ2-5, with a tentative D call TRBD2 (5 bases). The CDR3 runs to 13 residues. V lost 10 bases and J lost 1, with 13 bases in between. The CDR3 DNA sequence: TGTGCCACCCTAGCCTCCGTCCAAGAGACCCAGTACTTC. Translating gives CATLASVQETQYF.